This TCR beta chain comes out of a study of shared clonotypes between healthy human individuals. In the study overall: Samples came from a couple of female and a few male donors aged 18 to 49.

Each of the donors was a healthy adult who was HIV-negative and had not had a recent acute infection or vaccination. Only Caucasian adults living in Nashville, Tennessee made up the donor group. Germline values: CDR1 MGHDK, CDR2 SYGVNS. The J segment lost 12 bases and the V segment lost 4 bases, leaving 9 bases of the junction unmatched. CDR3 size: 14 residues. Concerning this clone itself: Its antigen is unknown.

Regarding the study as a whole: Naive CD4 clonotypes overlapped across several donors at roughly 5.1%.

Measured with immunoSEQ multiplex PCR; TCRdb has only the in-frame clones, and not every one. The sample holds 950,000 to 1,100,000 clones, about four fifths seen once. Sequencing was performed on memory CD4+ T cells from PBMCs. Subset meaning: CD45RA-negative fraction. This TCR came from a man aged 18 to 30 in good health. Some clones in this sample may be carry-over from other donors' samples. J is TRBJ1-6 and V is TRBV25-1; TRBD1 matches 7 bases. Here the CDR3 DNA reads TGTGCCAGCAGTGCCAACTGGGACAGTCAACCCCTCCACTTT. Residues: CASSANWDSQPLHF.